The 18 T cell receptor beta chains below were found in one sample sequenced in a study of molecular identifiers for immune sequencing clone quantification. TCRdb passed the PCR reads through MiXCR, listing each CDR3 protein once. The sample lists 600,000 to 650,000 distinct CDR3 sequences, just under 20% occurring once. The sample was naive CD8+ T cells from blood, with Jurkat cell RNA spiked in. As to subset: FACS-sorted CD8+CD4-CCR7+CD45RA+ naive T cells. The source of these receptors is a human donor in good health. Some libraries in this study had Jurkat cell RNA spiked in.

This clonotype was seen a single time. V is TRBV28 and J is TRBJ1-4; D not certain. Germline CDR1 MDHEN, CDR2 SYDVKM. This CDR3 is 15 amino acids long. The ends were cut back, 5 bases at V and 3 bases at J, with 13 bases in the middle. The CDR3 loop is CASSLFPAANEKLFF. The CDR3 DNA reads TGTGCCAGCAGTCTCTTCCCTGCAGCTAATGAAAAACTGTTTTTT.

Points on this clonotype: This sequence may be a read error, since a much larger clone differs from it by one base. The gene calls are TRBV6-2 or TRBV6-3 and TRBJ2-1; 7 nucleotides agree with TRBD2. The CDR3 totals 14 residues. In germline, CDR1 is MNHEY, CDR2 SVGEGT. The chain's CDR3 is CASSYGLRDYEQLF. Here the CDR3 DNA reads TGTGCCAGCAGTTACGGGTTGAGGGACTATGAGCAGCTCTTC.

This clonotype has ten or more counts. The chain employs TRBV2 and TRBJ2-3; 7 positions agree with TRBD2. Unmatched junction bases numbered 9, after V lost 4 bases and J lost 2 bases. The germline CDR1 and CDR2 sequences are SNHLY and FYNNEI. The CDR3 is 16 residues long. The CDR3 region is CASSVWASGPTDTQYF. The CDR3 DNA reads as TGTGCCAGCAGTGTTTGGGCTAGCGGACCCACAGATACGCAGTATTTT.

This clonotype came up a few times. One end of the junction is discordant with germline, which a read error may explain. The rearrangement links TRBV11-2 to TRBJ2-7, with D uncertain. CDR1 is SGHAT, CDR2 FQNNGV, per germline. This CDR3 has 14 amino acids. The CDR3 DNA follows: TGTGCCGGCAGCTTAGATCCCCGCGACCACGAGCAGTACTTC. Its protein is CAGSLDPRDHEQYF.

This clonotype was found a few times. In nucleotides, the CDR3 is TGTGCCAGCAGGCCGCGCGGGACTAGCGGGAGCACAGATACGCAGTATTTT. Encoded protein: CASRPRGTSGSTDTQYF. The chain is built from TRBV28 and TRBJ2-3; the match to TRBD2 covers 12 bases. CDR1 and CDR2 (germline): MDHEN, SYDVKM. The CDR3 runs to 17 residues. Losses at the gene ends were 6 bases for V and 0 bases for J; bases not matched to a gene: 7.

The chain carries TRBV7-6 and TRBJ2-7; D gene ambiguous. This CDR3 contains 13 residues. CDR1 and CDR2 from the germline V gene are SGHVS and FNYEAQ. Deletions cut 1 base from V and 4 bases from J, with 8 bases between. CDR3 amino acids: CASSLERPYEQYF. The CDR3 region has the DNA TGTGCCAGCAGCTTAGAACGGCCGTACGAGCAGTACTTC.

In regard to this clonotype: Since a much larger clone is just one base distant, this may be a read error. The chain joins TRBV19 to TRBJ2-2, with a tentative D call TRBD1 (5 bases). The germline gives CDR1 LNHDA, CDR2 SQIVND (reference sequence). CDR3 length: 15 amino acids. The V gene lost 3 bases and the J gene lost 3 bases, with 11 bases spanning the gap. The DNA for the CDR3 is TGTGCCAGTAGTATTTGGATACAGGACACCGGGGAGCTGTTTTTT. It yields the protein CASSIWIQDTGELFF.

This clonotype was recorded only once. A single base separates this from a much larger clone, so it may be a read error. The chain recombines TRBV7-9 with TRBJ2-2; 7 bases map to TRBD1. The CDR3 length is 14 residues. The trim removed 6 bases at V and 5 bases at J, leaving 6 bases unmatched. Germline values: CDR1 SEHNR, CDR2 FQNEAQ (reference sequence). The DNA of the CDR3 is TGTGCCAGCAGGAGGACAGGCGGGACCGGGGAGCTGTTTTTT. This gives the protein CASRRTGGTGELFF.

V is TRBV19 and J is TRBJ1-1; D is uncertain. CDR3 length: 13 amino acids. The V gene's germline CDR1 is LNHDA and CDR2 SQIVND (reference sequence). V shed 0 bases and J shed 0 bases, with 2 bases lying between them. The CDR3 spells CASSIDLNTEAFF. The DNA for the CDR3 is TGTGCCAGTAGTATAGATTTGAACACTGAAGCTTTCTTT.

A remark on this clonotype: Mismatch with germline at one junction end may stem from a read error. V usage is TRBV4-1 and J usage is TRBJ2-7; unclear D gene. Germline-derived CDR1 and CDR2 are MGHRA and YSYEKL. This CDR3 contains 15 residues. Here the CDR3 DNA reads TGCGCCAGCAGCCAAGAAGAGGCCAGTTCCTACGAGCAGTGCTTC. It yields the protein CASSQEEASSYEQCF.

The sample holds many counts of this clonotype. The chain uses TRBV25-1 and TRBJ2-2; 9 positions match TRBD2. CDR3 length equals 17 residues. V lost 8 bases, J lost 2 bases, and 12 bases stayed unmatched. CDR1 MGHDK and CDR2 SYGVNS come from the germline V gene. CDR3 DNA: TGTGCCAGCGAAAACCCCCTAGCGGGACGTAACACCGGGGAGCTGTTTTTT. Residues: CASENPLAGRNTGELFF.

In the case of this clonotype: It may be a read error: a sequence one base away is much more abundant. The CDR3 sequence: CGVAETGFSSYEQYF. The CDR3 DNA reads TGCGGCGTTGCAGAAACAGGCTTCAGCTCCTACGAGCAGTACTTC. The rearrangement joins TRBV29-1 to TRBJ2-7; weak D call: TRBD1 (5 bases). CDR1 and CDR2 from the germline V gene are SQVTM and ANQGSEA. This CDR3 region has 15 residues.

V gene TRBV5-5 combines with J gene TRBJ1-1; D is undetermined. The germline gives CDR1 SGHKS, CDR2 YYEKEE (reference sequence). CDR3 length: 16 amino acids. Trimming removed 2 bases at V and 0 bases at J, with 14 bases between. The CDR3 bases are TGTGCCAGCAGCTTACAGTGGGCCGGTATGAACACTGAAGCTTTCTTT. This translates into CASSLQWAGMNTEAFF.

The sample holds many counts of this clonotype. The chain uses TRBV7-9 and TRBJ2-3, with TRBD2 identical over 11 bases. Germline V gene data show CDR1 as SEHNR and CDR2 as FQNEAQ (reference sequence). The length of the CDR3 is 16 residues. Trimming at V came to 5 bases and at J to 0 bases, leaving 4 bases not matched to a gene. The CDR3 loop is CASSIWTSGSTDTQYF. The CDR3 DNA reads TGTGCCAGCAGCATCTGGACTAGCGGGAGCACAGATACGCAGTATTTT.

This clonotype appeared many times. The J gene is TRBJ1-1, the V gene TRBV3-1; 10 bases are a match to TRBD1. Germline CDR1 is LGHDT and CDR2 is YNNKEL (reference sequence). The length of the CDR3 is 14 residues. The V gene end was trimmed by 1 base and the J gene end by 10 bases; junction bases not matched to a gene: 6. The CDR3 nucleotides read TGTGCCAGCAGCCAAGCCAGCGACAGGGGGCGAGCTTTCTTT. It encodes CASSQASDRGRAFF.

This clonotype was picked up a small number of times. A much larger clone differs from this one at a single base, so this may be a read error. This rearrangement joins TRBV7-9 to TRBJ2-3; no definite D call. Germline-derived CDR1 and CDR2 are SEHNR and FQNEAQ (reference sequence). V lost 7 bases, J lost 6 bases, and 14 bases lay in between. CDR3 size: 13 residues. In nucleotides, the CDR3 is TGTGCCAGCAATCCACCTGAGGCGGATACGCAGTATTTT. It yields the protein CASNPPEADTQYF.

Remarks on this clonotype: This may be a read error: a much more frequent sequence differs by one nucleotide. The chain employs TRBV27 and TRBJ1-1; possibly TRBD1 for D (6 bases). The CDR3 is 14 amino acids. The germline V gene encodes CDR1 MNHEY and CDR2 SMNVEV (reference sequence). CDR3 loop: CVSSDRPTGTEAFF. The CDR3 region has the DNA TGTGTCAGCAGCGACAGGCCGACAGGTACTGAAGCTTTCTTT.

The chain employs TRBV30 and TRBJ1-1; weak D call: TRBD1 (5 bases). CDR1 is GTSNPN, CDR2 SVGIG, per germline (reference sequence). CDR3 size: 12 residues. V lost 7 bases and J lost 10, with 19 bases in between. The CDR3 spells CAFLGVDYRAFF. Here the CDR3 DNA reads TGTGCCTTCCTAGGGGTGGATTATCGAGCTTTCTTT.